A selection of T cell receptor beta chains follows, all from one sample in a study of blood T cell repertoires in COVID-19. Data came from immunoSEQ multiplex PCR; TCRdb stores just in-frame clones and leaves some out. The sample has some 230,000 clones; 80% to 85% are singletons. Material for sequencing was peripheral blood. Receptor source: a woman aged 55-69 years who had recovered from COVID-19. Each CDR3 is given with its conserved first and last residue. A D gene is named only where the DNA matches it firmly. Size is stated for part of the rows, as once, few or many counts, or as a class when the clone is expanded.

V	J	D	size	CDR3	DNA
TRBV19	TRBJ1-3	TRBD1	-	CASSRDRRALRSGNTIYF	TGTGCCAGTAGTCGGGACAGGCGGGCACTTCGCTCTGGAAACACCATATATTTT
TRBV4-3	TRBJ2-7	TRBD2	-	CASSQDFRGGSYEQYF	TGCGCCAGCAGCCAAGATTTCCGCGGGGGGAGCTACGAGCAGTACTTC
TRBV6-5	TRBJ2-3	-	-	CASSQTDRAADTQYF	TGTGCCAGCAGTCAAACCGACAGAGCCGCAGATACGCAGTATTTT
TRBV6-5	TRBJ1-2	-	-	CASSYQLNYGYTF	TGTGCCAGCAGTTACCAATTGAACTATGGCTACACCTTC
TRBV11-2	TRBJ2-7	-	once	CASSLEGRGPFYF	TGTGCCAGCAGCTTAGAGGGGCGGGGCCCCTTCTACTTC
TRBV6-1	TRBJ2-7	-	-	CASSEVGSEGYEQYF	TGTGCCAGCAGTGAAGTAGGCAGCGAGGGCTACGAGCAGTACTTC
TRBV5-1	TRBJ2-6	-	few	CASSPEGFGANVLTF	TGCGCCAGCAGCCCCGAGGGTTTCGGGGCCAACGTCCTGACTTTC
TRBV6-6	TRBJ1-1	TRBD1	-	CASSWDRGYTEAFF	TGTGCCAGCAGTTGGGACAGGGGATACACTGAAGCTTTCTTT
TRBV7-2	TRBJ2-7	-	-	CASSSRPGPAYEQYF	TGTGCCAGCAGCTCCCGTCCAGGGCCAGCCTACGAGCAGTACTTC
TRBV11-3	TRBJ2-3	TRBD2	once	CASSLTRLAGVFTDTQYF	TGTGCCAGCAGCTTAACCAGGCTAGCGGGGGTTTTTACAGATACGCAGTATTTT
TRBV9	TRBJ1-1	-	few	CASSVGGSGAREAFF	TGTGCCAGCAGCGTGGGAGGAAGTGGGGCCCGGGAAGCTTTCTTT
TRBV2	TRBJ1-2	-	once	CASNPGAFRGGYTF	TGTGCCAGCAATCCAGGGGCTTTCCGTGGCGGCTACACCTTC
TRBV5-1	TRBJ1-6	-	once	CASSGGGRNSPLHF	TGCGCCAGCAGCGGGGGGGGCAGGAATTCACCCCTCCACTTT
TRBV12-3/TRBV12-4	TRBJ1-2	-	-	CASSPGHNYGYTF	TGTGCCAGCAGCCCGGGACACAACTATGGCTACACCTTC